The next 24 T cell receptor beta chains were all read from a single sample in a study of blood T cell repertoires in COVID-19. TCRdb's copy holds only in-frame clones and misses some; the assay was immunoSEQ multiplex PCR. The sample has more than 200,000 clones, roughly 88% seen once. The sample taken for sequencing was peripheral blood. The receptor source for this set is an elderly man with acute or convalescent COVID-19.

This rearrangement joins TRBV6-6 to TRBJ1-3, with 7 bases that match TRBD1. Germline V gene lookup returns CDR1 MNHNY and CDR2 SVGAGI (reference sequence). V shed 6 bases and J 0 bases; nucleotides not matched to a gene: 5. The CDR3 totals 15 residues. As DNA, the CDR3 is TGTGCCAGCAGGATACAGGGGAACTCTGGAAACACCATATATTTT. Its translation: CASRIQGNSGNTIYF.

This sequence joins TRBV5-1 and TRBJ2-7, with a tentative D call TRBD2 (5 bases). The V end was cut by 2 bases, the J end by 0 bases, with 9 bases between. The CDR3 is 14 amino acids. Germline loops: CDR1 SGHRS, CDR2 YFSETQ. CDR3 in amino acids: CASSFSAPSYEQYF. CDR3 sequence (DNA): TGCGCCAGCAGCTTTAGCGCCCCCTCCTACGAGCAGTACTTC.

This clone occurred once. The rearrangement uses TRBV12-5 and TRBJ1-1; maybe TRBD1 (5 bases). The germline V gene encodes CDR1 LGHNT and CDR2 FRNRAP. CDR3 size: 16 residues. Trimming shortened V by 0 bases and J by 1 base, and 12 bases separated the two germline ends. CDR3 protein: CASGLVGVRTNTEAFF. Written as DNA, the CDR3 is TGTGCTAGTGGTTTGGTAGGGGTCAGAACGAACACTGAAGCTTTCTTT. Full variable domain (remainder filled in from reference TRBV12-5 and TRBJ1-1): DARVTQTPRHKVTEMGQEVTMRCQPILGHNTVFWYRQTMMQGLELLAYFRNRAPLDDSGMPKDRFSAEMPDATLATLKIQPSEPRDSAVYFCASGLVGVRTNTEAFFGQGTRLTVV.

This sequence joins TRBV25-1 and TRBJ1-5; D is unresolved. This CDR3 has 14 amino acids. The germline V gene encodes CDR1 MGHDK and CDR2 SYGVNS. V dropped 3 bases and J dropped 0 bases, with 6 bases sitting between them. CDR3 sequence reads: CASSESYSNQPQHF. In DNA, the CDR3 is TGTGCCAGCAGTGAGTCTTATAGCAATCAGCCCCAGCATTTT.

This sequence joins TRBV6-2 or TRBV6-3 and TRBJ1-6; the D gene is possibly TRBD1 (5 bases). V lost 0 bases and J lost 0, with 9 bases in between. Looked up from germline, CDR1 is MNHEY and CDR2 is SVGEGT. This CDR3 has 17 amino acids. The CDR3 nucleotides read TGTGCCAGCAGTTACTCGGGGGGACTCTCCTATAATTCACCCCTCCACTTT. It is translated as CASSYSGGLSYNSPLHF.

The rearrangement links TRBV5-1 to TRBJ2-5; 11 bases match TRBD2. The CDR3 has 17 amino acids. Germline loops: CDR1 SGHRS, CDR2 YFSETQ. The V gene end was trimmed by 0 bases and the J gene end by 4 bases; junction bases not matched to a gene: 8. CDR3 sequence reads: CASSLAKLAGDGETQYF. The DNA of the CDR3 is TGCGCCAGCAGCTTGGCCAAACTAGCGGGGGACGGAGAGACCCAGTACTTC.

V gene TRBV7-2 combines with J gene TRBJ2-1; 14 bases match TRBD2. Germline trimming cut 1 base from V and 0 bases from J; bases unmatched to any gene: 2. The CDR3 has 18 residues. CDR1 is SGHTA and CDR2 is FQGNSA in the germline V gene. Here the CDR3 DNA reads TGTGCCAGCAGCTTAGTAGGGACTAGCGGGAGCTCCTACAATGAGCAGTTCTTC. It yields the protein CASSLVGTSGSSYNEQFF.

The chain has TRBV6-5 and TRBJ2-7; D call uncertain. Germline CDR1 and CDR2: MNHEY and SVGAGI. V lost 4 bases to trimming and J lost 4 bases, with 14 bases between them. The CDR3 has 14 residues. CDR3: CASSSRRVEYEQYF. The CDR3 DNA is TGTGCCAGCAGTTCTCGCCGGGTGGAATACGAGCAGTACTTC.

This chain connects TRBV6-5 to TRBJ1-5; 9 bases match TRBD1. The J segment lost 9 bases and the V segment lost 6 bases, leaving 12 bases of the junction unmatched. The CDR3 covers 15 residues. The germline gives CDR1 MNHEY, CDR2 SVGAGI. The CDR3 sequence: CASSTDRGRFAPQHF. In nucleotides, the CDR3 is TGTGCCAGCAGCACGGACAGGGGTCGGTTTGCGCCCCAGCATTTT.

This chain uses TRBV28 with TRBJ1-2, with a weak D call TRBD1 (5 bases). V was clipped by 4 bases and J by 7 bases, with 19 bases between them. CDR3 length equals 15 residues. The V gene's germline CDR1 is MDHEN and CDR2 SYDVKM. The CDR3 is CASSSPPMGLFGYTF. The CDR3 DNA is TGTGCCAGCAGTTCGCCCCCGATGGGGCTTTTTGGCTACACCTTC.

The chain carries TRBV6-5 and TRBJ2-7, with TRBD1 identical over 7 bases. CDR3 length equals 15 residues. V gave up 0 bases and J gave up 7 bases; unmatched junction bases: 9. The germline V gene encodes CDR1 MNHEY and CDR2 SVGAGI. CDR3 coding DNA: TGTGCCAGCAGTTACTCAGGGGGCCGAGGTCGGGAGCAGTACTTC. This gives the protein CASSYSGGRGREQYF.

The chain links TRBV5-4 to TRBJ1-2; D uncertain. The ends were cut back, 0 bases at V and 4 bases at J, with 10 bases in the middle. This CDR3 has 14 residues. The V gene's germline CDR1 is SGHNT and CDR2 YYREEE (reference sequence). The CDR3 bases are TGTGCCAGCAGCTTGGCCAACAGAGTCTATGGCTACACCTTC. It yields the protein CASSLANRVYGYTF.

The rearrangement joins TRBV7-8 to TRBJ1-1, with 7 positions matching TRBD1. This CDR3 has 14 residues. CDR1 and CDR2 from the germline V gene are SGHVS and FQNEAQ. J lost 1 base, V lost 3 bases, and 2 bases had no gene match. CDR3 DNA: TGTGCCAGCAGCTTCAGGGGGAGGAACACTGAAGCTTTCTTT. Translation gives CASSFRGRNTEAFF.

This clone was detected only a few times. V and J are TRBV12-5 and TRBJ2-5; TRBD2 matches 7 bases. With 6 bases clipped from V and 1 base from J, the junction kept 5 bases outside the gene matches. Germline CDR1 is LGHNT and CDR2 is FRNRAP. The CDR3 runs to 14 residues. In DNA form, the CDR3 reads TGTGCTAGTGGCGGGGGGTTATCCCAAGAGACCCAGTACTTC. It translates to CASGGGLSQETQYF.

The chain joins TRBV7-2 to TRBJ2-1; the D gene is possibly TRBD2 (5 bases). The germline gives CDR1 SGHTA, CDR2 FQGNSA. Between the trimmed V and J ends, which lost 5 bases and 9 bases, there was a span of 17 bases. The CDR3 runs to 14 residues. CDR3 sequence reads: CASSPSPSIGEQFF. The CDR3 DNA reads TGTGCCAGCAGCCCATCCCCTAGCATCGGTGAGCAGTTCTTC. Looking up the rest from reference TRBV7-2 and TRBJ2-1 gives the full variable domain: GAGVSQSPSNKVTEKGKDVELRCDPISGHTALYWYRQSLGQGLEFLIYFQGNSAPDKSGLPSDRFSAERTGGSVSTLTIQRTQQEDSAVYLCASSPSPSIGEQFFGPGTRLTVL.

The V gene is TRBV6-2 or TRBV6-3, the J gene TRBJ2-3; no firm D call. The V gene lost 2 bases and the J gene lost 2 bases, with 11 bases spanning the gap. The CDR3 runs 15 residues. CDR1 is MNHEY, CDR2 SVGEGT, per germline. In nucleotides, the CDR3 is TGTGCCAGCAGTTACGAGGTAGTAAACACAGATACGCAGTATTTT. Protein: CASSYEVVNTDTQYF.

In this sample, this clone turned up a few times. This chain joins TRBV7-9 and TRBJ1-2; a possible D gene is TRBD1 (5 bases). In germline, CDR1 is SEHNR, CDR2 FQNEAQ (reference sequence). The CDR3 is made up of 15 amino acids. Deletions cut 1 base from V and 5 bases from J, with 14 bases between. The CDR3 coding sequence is TGTGCCAGCAGCTTAGTCGGGGGGACCTCTTATGGCTACACCTTC. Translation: CASSLVGGTSYGYTF.

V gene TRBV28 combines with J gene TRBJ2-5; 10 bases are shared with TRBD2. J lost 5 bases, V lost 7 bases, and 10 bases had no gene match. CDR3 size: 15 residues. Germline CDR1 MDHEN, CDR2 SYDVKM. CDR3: CASTESGRARETQYF. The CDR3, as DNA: TGTGCCAGCACGGAGAGCGGGAGGGCCCGGGAGACCCAGTACTTC.

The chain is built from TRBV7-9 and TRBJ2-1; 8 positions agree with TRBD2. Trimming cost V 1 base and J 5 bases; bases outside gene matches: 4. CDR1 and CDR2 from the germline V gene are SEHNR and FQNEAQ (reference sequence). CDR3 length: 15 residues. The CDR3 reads CASSLVGRANNEQFF. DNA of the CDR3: TGTGCCAGCAGCTTAGTCGGGAGGGCCAACAATGAGCAGTTCTTC.

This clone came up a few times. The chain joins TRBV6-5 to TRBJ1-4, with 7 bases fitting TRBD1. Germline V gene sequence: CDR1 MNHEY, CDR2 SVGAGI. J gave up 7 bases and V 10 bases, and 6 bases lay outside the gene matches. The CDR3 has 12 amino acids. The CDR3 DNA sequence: TGTGCCACCTCACAGGGGTTTGAAAAACTGTTTTTT. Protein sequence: CATSQGFEKLFF.

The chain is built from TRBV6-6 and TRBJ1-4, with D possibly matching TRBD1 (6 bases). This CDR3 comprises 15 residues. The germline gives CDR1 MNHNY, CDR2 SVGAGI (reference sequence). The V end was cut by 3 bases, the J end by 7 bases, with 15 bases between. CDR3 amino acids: CASSYPTGSAEKLFF. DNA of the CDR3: TGTGCCAGCAGTTATCCCACAGGGAGTGCTGAAAAACTGTTTTTT.

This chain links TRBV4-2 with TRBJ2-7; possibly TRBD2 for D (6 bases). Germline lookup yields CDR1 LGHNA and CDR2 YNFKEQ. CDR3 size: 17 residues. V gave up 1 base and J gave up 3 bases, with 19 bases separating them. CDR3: CASSQVNSEGLHYEQYF. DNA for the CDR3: TGTGCCAGCAGCCAAGTCAATTCGGAGGGGTTACACTACGAGCAGTACTTC.

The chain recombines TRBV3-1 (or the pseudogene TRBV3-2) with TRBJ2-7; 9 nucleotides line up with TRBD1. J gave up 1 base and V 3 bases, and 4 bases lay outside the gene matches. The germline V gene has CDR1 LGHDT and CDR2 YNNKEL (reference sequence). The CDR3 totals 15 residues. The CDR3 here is CASSQTGQGSYEQYF. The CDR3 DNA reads TGTGCCAGCAGCCAGACCGGACAGGGGTCCTACGAGCAGTACTTC.

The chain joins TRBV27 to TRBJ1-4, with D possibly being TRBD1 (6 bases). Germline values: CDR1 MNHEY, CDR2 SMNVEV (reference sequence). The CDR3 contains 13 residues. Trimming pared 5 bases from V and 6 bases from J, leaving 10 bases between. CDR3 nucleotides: TGTGCCAGCAGTGAAACAGGGTATGAAAAACTGTTTTTT. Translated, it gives CASSETGYEKLFF.